This T cell receptor (beta chain) was identified during a study of blood T cell repertoires in COVID-19. Under the authors' procedure: Nucleated cell counts were estimated from reference gene primer amplification. Repertoires were generated with immunoSEQ multiplex PCR, while TCRdb's copy carries only in-frame clones and drops some. D and trimming come from the DNA, and the V and J calls and clone size come from that table. Of about 120,000 clones listed, about four fifths are singletons. There are 15 residues in the CDR3. The trim removed 1 base at V and 3 bases at J, leaving 2 bases unmatched. Germline CDR1 is SGHVS and CDR2 is FNYEAQ.

The sequence derives from a woman in her 70s with acute or convalescent COVID-19. Sequencing was carried out using peripheral blood. The chain couples TRBV7-6 to TRBJ2-2; 7 nucleotides agree with TRBD1. For the CDR3, the DNA is TGTGCCAGCAGCTTAGGACAGGGAGACACCGGGGAGCTGTTTTTT. This sequence encodes CASSLGQGDTGELFF.